One sample yielded the 27 T cell receptor delta chains listed below, sequenced in a study of gamma-delta chains in newborns, infants, children. TCRdb re-processed the reads using CATT. The repertoire holds more than 4,500 delta-chain clones, with 2.5% to 3% as singletons. Input material: blood. The receptors were sampled from a child who was a newborn, infant or young child, either healthy, febrile or measles-vaccinated (not recorded which).

Regarding this clone: The identical CDR3 is also encoded by other nucleotide sequences in the sample. This chain joins TRDV2 and TRDJ2; 11 positions match TRDD3. The CDR3 loop spans 20 amino acids. Germline CDR1 reads GEAIGNYY; CDR2 reads EKD. The J segment lost 0 bases and the V segment lost 1 base, leaving 12 bases of the junction unmatched. This CDR3 reads CACDTLGLGDTNPLTAQLFF. CDR3 DNA: TGTGCCTGTGACACGCTCGGGCTGGGGGATACAAACCCTTTGACAGCACAACTCTTCTTT.

This clone was counted between two and nine times. The chain is built from TRDV2 and TRDJ3, with 8 bases fitting TRDD3. J lost 0 bases, V lost 0 bases, and 6 bases had no gene match. Germline CDR1 and CDR2: GEAIGNYY and EKD. This CDR3 is built from 19 residues. CDR3 sequence (DNA): TGTGCCTGTGACACCTGGGGGATGGGGAGCTCCTGGGACACCCGACAGATGTTTTTC. This translates into CACDTWGMGSSWDTRQMFF.

This rearrangement joins TRDV2 to TRDJ3, with 12 bases fitting TRDD3. Losses at the gene ends were 0 bases for V and 0 bases for J; bases not matched to a gene: 5. Germline assignment: CDR1 GEAIGNYY and CDR2 EKD. The CDR3 has 20 amino acids. CDR3: CACDTDWGIPRSWDTRQMFF. CDR3 nucleotides: TGTGCCTGTGACACCGACTGGGGGATACCACGCTCCTGGGACACCCGACAGATGTTTTTC.

This clone was picked up a small number of times. The chain is built from TRDV2 and TRDJ3; 8 nucleotides match TRDD3. V dropped 0 bases and J dropped 2; count of bases not matched to a gene: 5. The V gene's germline CDR1 is GEAIGNYY and CDR2 EKD. CDR3 length equals 18 residues. Written as DNA, the CDR3 is TGTGCCTGTGACACCGGCTGGGGGAGCCCCTGGGACACCCGACAGATGTTTTTC. This encodes CACDTGWGSPWDTRQMFF.

This clone was detected only a few times. The V and J genes are TRDV2 and TRDJ3, with TRDD3 matching 7 bases. This CDR3 region has 22 residues. The V segment lost 0 bases and the J segment 2 bases; nucleotides outside the gene matches: 18. Germline V gives CDR1 GEAIGNYY, CDR2 EKD. DNA for the CDR3: TGTGCCTGTGACACCTCCCTCGATTGGGGGACCGATCGGCCCTGGGACACCCGACAGATGTTTTTC. Translating it yields CACDTSLDWGTDRPWDTRQMFF.

This clone has only a few counts. In nucleotides, the CDR3 is TGTGCCTGTGACACTGGGGGATATCACCAAGGCTTCTGGGACACCCGACAGATGTTTTTC. As protein: CACDTGGYHQGFWDTRQMFF. The chain couples TRDV2 to TRDJ3, with 9 bases that match TRDD3. This CDR3 spans 20 amino acids. Losses at the gene ends were 1 base for V and 3 bases for J; bases not matched to a gene: 12. Germline V gene lookup returns CDR1 GEAIGNYY and CDR2 EKD.

This clone was counted only a few times. The chain carries TRDV2 and TRDJ1; possibly TRDD3 for D (6 bases). This CDR3 is built from 13 residues. The V end lost 2 bases, the J end lost 0 bases, and 6 bases lay between the germline ends. Germline CDR1 and CDR2: GEAIGNYY and EKD. In DNA form, the CDR3 reads TGTGCCTGTGACAGGATACACACCGATAAACTCATCTTT. Its protein product is CACDRIHTDKLIF.

Of note for this clone: At one end, the junction sequence differs from germline, possibly due to a read error. The chain employs TRDV2 and TRDJ2; TRDD3 might be the D (6 bases). This CDR3 region has 16 residues. Germline CDR1 and CDR2: GEAIGNYY and EKD. The CDR3 DNA sequence: TGTGCCTGTGACACCTGGGGATCCTCTTTAACAGCACAACTCTTCTTT. Translating gives CACDTWGSSLTAQLFF.

As concerns this clone: Compared with germline, one end of the junction differs, possibly owing to a read error. The chain joins TRDV2 to TRDJ3, with 9 positions matching TRDD3. Germline CDR1 is GEAIGNYY and CDR2 is EKD. This CDR3 is built from 20 residues. The CDR3 DNA follows: TGCGCCTGTGACATTGGGGGATATCACCAAGGCTTCTGGGACACCCGACAGATGTTTTTC. Its protein product is CACDIGGYHQGFWDTRQMFF.

This clone was recorded a few times. Other DNA sequences from this sample encode an identical CDR3 as well. This sequence joins TRDV2 and TRDJ2, with 11 bases that match TRDD3. This CDR3 has 18 amino acids. Germline CDR1 GEAIGNYY, CDR2 EKD. Unmatched junction bases numbered 6, after V lost 1 base and J lost 0 bases. This CDR3 reads CACDTLLGDKALTAQLFF. The CDR3 DNA follows: TGTGCCTGTGACACACTACTGGGGGATAAGGCTTTGACAGCACAACTCTTCTTT.

V usage is TRDV2 and J usage is TRDJ3; TRDD3 matches 12 bases. V lost 1 base and J lost 6; bases outside the gene matches: 3. Germline assignment: CDR1 GEAIGNYY and CDR2 EKD. The CDR3 length is 17 residues. The CDR3 DNA is TGTGCCTGTGACACGTACTGGGGGATACAGGACACCCGACAGATGTTTTTC. It yields the protein CACDTYWGIQDTRQMFF.

By frequency in the sample, this clone is medium-sized. V gene TRDV2 combines with J gene TRDJ1, with 8 bases lining up with TRDD3. The CDR3 length is 15 residues. J gave up 0 bases and V 2 bases, and 4 bases lay outside the gene matches. In germline, CDR1 is GEAIGNYY, CDR2 EKD. DNA for the CDR3: TGTGCCTGTGACAAACTGGGGGCGTACACCGATAAACTCATCTTT. Its protein product is CACDKLGAYTDKLIF.

In this sample, this clone turned up a few times. V is TRDV2 and J is TRDJ2; 10 bases match TRDD3. The CDR3 contains 15 residues. Germline values: CDR1 GEAIGNYY, CDR2 EKD. Losses at the gene ends were 1 base for V and 8 bases for J; bases not matched to a gene: 6. CDR3 protein: CACDTLGDSKAQLFF. The CDR3 nucleotides are TGTGCCTGTGACACTCTGGGGGATAGTAAGGCACAACTCTTCTTT.

This clone came up a few times. This sequence is one base from a far larger clone and is likely a read error. The chain recombines TRDV2 with TRDJ3, with 11 bases that match TRDD3. Germline V gene lookup returns CDR1 GEAIGNYY and CDR2 EKD. V lost 3 bases and J lost 0; bases outside the gene matches: 3. The CDR3 runs 18 residues. CDR3 sequence (DNA): TGTGCCTGTGACGGTACTGGGGGATACTCCTGGGACACCCGACAGATGTTTTTC. Protein sequence: CACDGTGGYSWDTRQMFF.

This clone is classed as medium-sized. This rearrangement joins TRAV29/DV5 to TRDJ2; TRDD3 aligns across 9 bases. The CDR3 is 27 amino acids. CDR1 is NSMFDY, CDR2 ISSIKDK, per germline. J lost 2 bases, V lost 2 bases, and 40 bases had no gene match. This CDR3 reads CAARAPREGPSYLSGGSNHELTAQLFF. The CDR3 DNA reads as TGTGCAGCAAGAGCCCCCAGAGAAGGGCCTTCTTACCTATCTGGGGGATCGAACCACGAATTGACAGCACAACTCTTCTTT.

A few counts support this clone. This chain links TRDV2 with TRDJ3, with 13 positions matching TRDD3. The ends lost 0 bases at V and 0 bases at J; junction bases unmatched: 7. The CDR3 totals 21 residues. Germline CDR1 and CDR2: GEAIGNYY and EKD. CDR3 protein: CACDTATGGYGSSWDTRQMFF. The CDR3 DNA reads as TGTGCCTGTGACACCGCGACTGGGGGATACGGGAGCTCCTGGGACACCCGACAGATGTTTTTC.

The chain links TRDV2 to TRDJ2; D is perhaps TRDD3 (6 bases). Trimming left V 3 bases short and J 0 bases short, with 16 bases between. The CDR3 has 17 amino acids. The germline V gene has CDR1 GEAIGNYY and CDR2 EKD. The CDR3 region has the DNA TGTGCCTGTGACTCGCTACTGTGGGATACTTTGACAGCACAACTCTTCTTT. This encodes CACDSLLWDTLTAQLFF.

As regards this clone: The identical CDR3 is also encoded by other nucleotide sequences in the sample. V is TRDV2 and J is TRDJ1; TRDD3 matches 10 bases. CDR1 is GEAIGNYY and CDR2 is EKD in the germline V gene. Trimming took 1 base from V and 2 from J; bases not matched to a gene: 9. The CDR3 is made up of 17 amino acids. The CDR3 protein is CACDTMAGGYETDKLIF. The CDR3, as DNA: TGTGCCTGTGACACTATGGCCGGGGGATACGAGACCGATAAACTCATCTTT.

In regard to this clone: A much larger clone differs by one base, so this may be a read error. This specimen includes other DNA sequences encoding the same CDR3. The chain combines TRDV2 with TRDJ3, with TRDD3 matching over 10 bases. Trimming at V came to 0 bases and at J to 0 bases, leaving 4 bases not matched to a gene. The CDR3 totals 19 residues. Germline V lookup: CDR1 GEAIGNYY, CDR2 EKD. CDR3 coding DNA: TGTGCCTGTGACACCTGGGGGATACAGAGCTCCTGGGACACCCGACAGATGTTTTTC. Amino acid sequence: CACDTWGIQSSWDTRQMFF.

This sequence joins TRDV2 and TRDJ3, with a tentative D call TRDD2 (5 bases). Germline V lookup: CDR1 GEAIGNYY, CDR2 EKD. Trimming removed 0 bases at V and 0 bases at J, with 17 bases between. There are 20 residues in the CDR3. For the CDR3, the DNA is TGTGCCTGTGACACCGCCCCAACCTACTCCAGCTCCTGGGACACCCGACAGATGTTTTTC. Amino acids: CACDTAPTYSSSWDTRQMFF.

The V and J genes are TRDV2 and TRDJ3; D remains unclear. Germline CDR1 is GEAIGNYY and CDR2 is EKD. The CDR3 runs 13 residues. V was trimmed by 7 bases and J by 0 bases, leaving 3 bases between them. CDR3 DNA: TGTGCCTGGAGCTCCTGGGACACCCGACAGATGTTTTTC. Its translation is CAWSSWDTRQMFF.

As regards this clone: Additional DNA sequences in this sample encode the identical CDR3. The chain has TRDV2 and TRDJ1; the match to TRDD3 covers 13 bases. This CDR3 has 17 amino acids. Trimming removed 7 bases from V and 0 bases from J; junction bases left unmatched: 10. In germline, CDR1 is GEAIGNYY, CDR2 EKD. CDR3 sequence: CACDHLLGDTYTDKLIF. The CDR3 DNA is TGTGCCTGCGATCATCTACTGGGGGATACGTACACCGATAAACTCATCTTT.

In its sample, this clone was seen a few times. The chain couples TRDV2 to TRDJ1; 8 positions agree with TRDD3. J was trimmed by 5 bases and V by 0 bases; bases with no gene match: 4. CDR1 GEAIGNYY and CDR2 EKD come from the germline V gene. The CDR3 is 14 amino acids. The CDR3 loop is CACDTVGIQDKLIF. The CDR3 coding sequence is TGTGCCTGTGACACCGTGGGGATACAAGATAAACTCATCTTT.

This clone was observed a handful of times. This may arise from a read error, as a much more abundant clone is one base away. The rearrangement uses TRDV2 and TRDJ3, with TRDD3 matching over 12 bases. This CDR3 has 21 residues. Germline V gene lookup returns CDR1 GEAIGNYY and CDR2 EKD. CDR3: CARDTPGGYEASSWDTRQMFF. For the CDR3, the DNA is TGTGCCCGTGACACCCCTGGGGGATACGAGGCGAGCTCCTGGGACACCCGACAGATGTTTTTC.

This chain connects TRDV2 to TRDJ1, with no clear D. This CDR3 has 15 residues. The germline gives CDR1 GEAIGNYY, CDR2 EKD. Deletions cut 5 bases from V and 1 base from J, with 16 bases between. In DNA, the CDR3 is TGTGCCTGTGTACATGTTTACCCGGGCACCGATAAACTCATCTTT. Translating gives CACVHVYPGTDKLIF.

J is TRDJ1 and V is TRDV2; 12 bases map to TRDD3. The germline V gene has CDR1 GEAIGNYY and CDR2 EKD. The CDR3 spans 16 residues. J gave up 0 bases and V 4 bases, and 5 bases lay outside the gene matches. The CDR3 bases are TGTGCCTGTGATCCTGGGGGATACGCGTACACCGATAAACTCATCTTT. It codes for CACDPGGYAYTDKLIF.

This clone showed up just a few times. This CDR3 is also generated by other DNA sequences in the sample. CDR3 amino acids: CACDTWGLTAQLFF. The CDR3 nucleotides read TGTGCCTGTGACACTTGGGGGTTGACAGCACAACTCTTCTTT. The rearrangement joins TRDV2 to TRDJ2; possible D gene TRDD3, 6 bases. The CDR3 totals 14 residues. Germline V gene sequence: CDR1 GEAIGNYY, CDR2 EKD. The V end was cut by 1 base, the J end by 2 bases, with 7 bases between.